The following is a T cell receptor (beta chain) sequence with its context. Its specific antigen is unknown. No much larger clone exists at a distance of one base, and base qualities are not known. The source of the sample is a study of blood T cell repertoires in COVID-19 (dated by TCRdb to the early 2020s). Study-level background: The collaborator samples originated in the United States, Italy and Spain and spanned the acute and convalescent phases of COVID-19. The material from the prospective study consisted of cDNA or gDNA derived from T cells, B-cell-depleted T cells, or PBMCs. Subjects who had been exposed to COVID-19, were actively infected with it, or had recovered from it provided the deeply sampled blood TCRbeta repertoires that made up the dataset. A freely available public database, intended as a resource for researchers studying the immune response to SARS-CoV-2, is where the repertoires were released. Samples were obtained from the ongoing ImmuneRACE study (first 160 participants) and from over 1,000 subjects provided by 6 global collaborators. Nearly every sample came with metadata listing a de-identified subject ID, COVID-19 status, age in years and sex. Where available, HLA class I and class II types were taken from metadata supplied by the sample provider and were not determined by assay-based typing. The paper as a whole reports these results and caveats: Clinical and demographic metadata were provided uncurated, with the amount varying by source and participant.

TCRbeta CDR3 regions were amplified from genomic DNA by means of the immunoSEQ Assay, a bias-controlled multiplex PCR. Per the source publication's procedure: Within the assay, amplification of reference gene primers was used to estimate how many nucleated cells each sample contained. To quantify the absolute abundance of each unique TCRbeta CDR3 rearrangement, sequence reads were collapsed and filtered. Productive Simpson clonality was computed per sample as the square root of Simpson's diversity index over productive rearrangements. The immuneACCESS repertoire file appears here via TCRdb, limited to in-frame rearrangements. These files lack a portion of the clones; in checked studies, under half of the deficit traces to unresolved V genes, and the cause of the others is not known. Clone size and V and J calls were adopted from that table, with D and trimming inferred from the DNA. This sample is represented by roughly 220,000 clones; approximately 82% of them were singletons. The top ten clonotypes cover approximately 15% of the sample.

Enrolling through a virtual design, the prospective study's participants ranged in age from about 18 to 100 years and lived across roughly 23 United States geographic areas. In the prospective study, participants were assigned to cohorts based on the clinical history participants reported in a screening survey and a study questionnaire. Recovered participants in ImmuneRACE Cohort 3 were defined as having two consecutive negative NP/OP PCR tests, clearance from a healthcare professional, or resolution of symptoms. In the prospective study, whole blood, serum and a nasopharyngeal or oropharyngeal swab were collected from each participant by mobile phlebotomists. Additional blood draws and questionnaires over an approximately two-month period could optionally be provided by prospective study participants. Before DNA extraction, blood samples from the prospective study were shipped at room temperature or frozen.

Measured from the cysteine to the phenylalanine, the CDR3 is 13 residues long. Here the CDR3 DNA is all that survives: 39 bases in frame from base 1. The trim is 5 bases for V and 1 base for J, with a gap of 9 bases between the germline ends. This TCR came from a man aged 40-49 years who had recovered from COVID-19. Sample: PBMCs or T cells enriched from blood (not recorded which). This chain joins TRBV12-3 or TRBV12-4 to TRBJ2-7, with no confident D gene call. The DNA sequence is as follows: TGTGCCAGCAGTGTCCAGGTATCCTACGAGCAGTACTTC. Its translation is CASSVQVSYEQYF.